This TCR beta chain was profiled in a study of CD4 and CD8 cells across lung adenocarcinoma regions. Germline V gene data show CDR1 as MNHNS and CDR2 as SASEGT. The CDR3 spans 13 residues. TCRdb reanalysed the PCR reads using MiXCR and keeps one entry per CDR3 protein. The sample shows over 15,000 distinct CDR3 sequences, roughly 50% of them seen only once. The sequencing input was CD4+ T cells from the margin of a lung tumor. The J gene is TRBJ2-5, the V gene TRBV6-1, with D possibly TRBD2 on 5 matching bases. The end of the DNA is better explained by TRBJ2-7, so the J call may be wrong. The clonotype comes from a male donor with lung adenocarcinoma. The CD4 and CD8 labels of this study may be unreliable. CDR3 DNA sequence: TGTGCCAGCACCACCACCGAGGGTTACGAGCAGTACTTC. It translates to CASTTTEGYEQYF.